Listed below are T cell receptor beta chains from one sample, sequenced in a study of blood T cells in healthy people across ages. TCRdb processed the 5' RACE reads anew with MiXCR; each CDR3 protein has one entry. The table records 730,000 or so distinct CDR3 sequences, around two fifths of them present only once. Sequenced input: blood. These receptors all stem from a man older than 75 in good health. Both conserved end residues are part of each CDR3. A D gene is named only where the DNA matches it firmly. Not all rows give a size; the values are once, few, many and, for expanded clones, a class.

TRBD2	.	TRBV7-2	TRBJ2-5	CASSLAPSGRRGGETQYF	TGTGCCAGCAGCTTAGCGCCTAGCGGGAGAAGGGGAGGAGAGACCCAGTACTTC
.	.	TRBV6-2/TRBV6-3	TRBJ2-7	CATKRGALYNEQYF	TGTGCCACCAAGAGGGGAGCGCTATACAATGAGCAGTACTTC
TRBD1	.	TRBV25-1	TRBJ2-1	CASSDADRVTDEQFF	TGTGCCAGCAGTGATGCGGACAGGGTGACGGATGAGCAGTTCTTC
.	.	TRBV11-3	TRBJ2-2	CASSLAVYTGELFF	TGTGCCAGCAGCTTAGCCGTCTACACCGGGGAGCTGTTTTTT
.	.	TRBV6-1	TRBJ2-7	CASSDVRDSYEQYF	TGTGCCAGCAGTGACGTAAGAGATTCCTACGAGCAGTACTTC
TRBD2	.	TRBV6-2/TRBV6-3	TRBJ2-1	CASSLAGVSNEQFF	TGTGCCAGCAGTTTAGCGGGAGTTTCCAATGAGCAGTTCTTC
.	many	TRBV7-9	TRBJ2-7	CASSLDGLPSEQYF	TGTGCCAGCAGCTTGGACGGATTACCATCTGAGCAGTACTTC
.	.	TRBV7-6	TRBJ2-1	CASSLGWNYNEQFF	TGTGCCAGCAGCTTAGGTTGGAACTACAATGAACAGTTCTTC
.	.	TRBV28	TRBJ2-7	CASSVQGLQYF	TGTGCCAGCAGTGTCCAGGGGCTACAGTACTTC
.	few	TRBV28	TRBJ2-7	CASSLQGKVSYEQYF	TGTGCCAGCAGCCTTCAGGGGAAAGTGTCCTACGAGCAGTACTTC
TRBD2	few	TRBV7-2	TRBJ2-5	CASSLEPIAGARAESETQYF	TGTGCCAGCAGCTTAGAGCCGATAGCGGGAGCACGGGCTGAAAGTGAGACCCAGTACTTC
.	few	TRBV29-1	TRBJ1-1	CSVEGWATEAFF	TGCAGCGTTGAAGGGTGGGCCACTGAAGCTTTCTTT
.	.	TRBV2	TRBJ2-5	CASSEYGQGTGQYF	TGTGCCAGCAGTGAATACGGGCAGGGAACGGGGCAGTACTTC
.	few	TRBV2	TRBJ2-7	CASSEAPVGEQYF	TGTGCCAGCAGTGAAGCGCCCGTCGGAGAGCAGTACTTC
.	.	TRBV3-1	TRBJ1-2	CASSRDNPASNYGYTF	TGTGCCAGCAGCCGGGACAATCCCGCTTCTAACTATGGCTACACCTTC
.	few	TRBV7-2	TRBJ2-1	CASREETGSYNEQFF	TGTGCCAGTCGAGAAGAAACGGGATCCTACAATGAGCAGTTCTTC
TRBD1	few	TRBV28	TRBJ1-5	CASRLGQGFGQPQHF	TGTGCCAGCAGGCTGGGACAGGGGTTTGGTCAGCCCCAGCATTTT
TRBD2	.	TRBV7-9	TRBJ2-5	CASRYPGLAETQYF	TGTGCCAGCAGGTATCCGGGACTAGCGGAGACCCAGTACTTC
TRBD1	few	TRBV29-1	TRBJ2-7	CSVERTGDYEQYF	TGCAGCGTTGAACGGACAGGAGACTACGAGCAGTACTTC
TRBD1	.	TRBV7-9	TRBJ1-2	CASSDRANYGYTF	TGTGCCAGCAGCGACAGGGCTAACTATGGCTACACCTTC
.	many	TRBV7-2	TRBJ2-1	CASSLVGYEQFF	TGTGCCAGCAGCTTAGTTGGGTATGAGCAGTTCTTC
.	few	TRBV4-3	TRBJ1-2	CASSPGRQGGYGYTF	TGCGCCAGCAGCCCCGGTCGTCAGGGAGGCTATGGCTACACCTTC
.	many	TRBV29-1	TRBJ2-5	CSVDSQLGVETQYF	TGCAGCGTTGACAGTCAGTTAGGAGTGGAGACCCAGTACTTC
.	few	TRBV12-3/TRBV12-4	TRBJ2-1	CASQMGQVYNEQFF	TGTGCCAGCCAGATGGGGCAGGTCTACAATGAGCAGTTCTTC
TRBD2	.	TRBV7-8	TRBJ2-1	CASRILAGGRHNEQFF	TGTGCCAGCAGAATTCTAGCGGGAGGGCGCCACAATGAGCAGTTCTTC
.	.	TRBV6-2/TRBV6-3	TRBJ2-3	CASSSTLDTQYF	TGTGCCAGCAGCTCCACATTGGATACGCAGTATTTT
.	.	TRBV7-9	TRBJ2-4	CASSSTPTPPYDIQYF	TGTGCCAGCAGCTCCACCCCGACACCTCCCTATGACATTCAGTACTTC
TRBD2	.	TRBV5-1	TRBJ2-3	CASNLAGGLTTDTQYF	TGCGCCAGCAACCTAGCGGGAGGCCTCACCACAGATACGCAGTATTTT
.	once	TRBV20-1	TRBJ2-3	CGADTSTDTQYF	TGCGGTGCGGATACTAGCACAGATACGCAGTATTTT
TRBD1	few	TRBV4-3	TRBJ1-2	CASSRSYGQGNYGYTF	TGCGCCAGCAGCCGATCTTACGGACAGGGGAACTATGGCTACACCTTC
.	few	TRBV4-3	TRBJ1-2	CASSQGFGGPTNYGYTF	TGCGCCAGCAGCCAAGGCTTCGGGGGCCCGACTAACTATGGCTACACCTTC
.	few	TRBV20-1	TRBJ1-6	CSATTGTRNSPLHF	TGCAGTGCGACAACCGGGACGCGTAATTCACCCCTCCACTTT
.	few	TRBV7-9	TRBJ1-5	CASSLGTTHRPQHF	TGTGCCAGCAGCTTAGGGACTACCCATCGGCCCCAGCATTTT
TRBD1	.	TRBV20-1	TRBJ2-7	CSAPSLGQGGYEQYF	TGCAGTGCTCCGAGCCTGGGACAGGGCGGCTACGAGCAGTACTTC
TRBD2	many	TRBV7-2	TRBJ2-3	CASSLALAGGSSTDTQYF	TGTGCCAGCAGCTTAGCCCTAGCGGGGGGCTCTAGCACAGATACGCAGTATTTT
.	.	TRBV6-2/TRBV6-3	TRBJ2-4	CASSWGPSLGGSDAYF	TGTGCCAGCAGTTGGGGGCCCTCTCTCGGCGGGAGTGATGCGTACTTC
.	.	TRBV9	TRBJ2-1	CASSGVGGEVGRLPQFF	TGTGCCAGCAGCGGAGTAGGGGGAGAGGTAGGACGATTGCCGCAGTTCTTC
.	.	TRBV5-1	TRBJ2-5	CASSGGVSRNNEQYF	TGCGCCAGCAGCGGGGGAGTTAGTCGGAACAATGAGCAGTACTTC
TRBD2	.	TRBV12-3/TRBV12-4	TRBJ2-7	CASSLRGTSGRVYEQYF	TGTGCCAGCAGTTTACGGGGGACTAGCGGGAGGGTGTACGAGCAGTACTTC
.	.	TRBV6-2/TRBV6-3	TRBJ2-1	CASGFPSASSYNEQFF	TGTGCCAGCGGTTTTCCTAGCGCGAGCTCCTACAATGAGCAGTTCTTC
TRBD1	.	TRBV7-9	TRBJ2-2	CASSGGQGNTGELFF	TGTGCCAGCAGTGGGGGACAGGGAAACACCGGGGAGCTGTTTTTT
TRBD1	.	TRBV9	TRBJ2-6	CASSGRQGGANVLTF	TGTGCCAGCAGCGGAAGACAGGGAGGGGCCAACGTCCTGACTTTC
.	.	TRBV12-3/TRBV12-4	TRBJ2-3	CASRKQGVGTDTQYF	TGTGCCAGCAGGAAACAGGGAGTGGGGACAGATACGCAGTATTTT
.	many	TRBV7-2	TRBJ2-1	CASSLTPTSEQFF	TGTGCCAGCAGCTTAACACCGACAAGTGAGCAGTTCTTC
.	few	TRBV15	TRBJ2-7	CATSRGVGESYEQYF	TGTGCCACCAGCAGAGGGGTAGGGGAATCCTACGAGCAGTACTTC
TRBD1	.	TRBV29-1	TRBJ1-5	CSVDQGGPNQPQHF	TGCAGCGTTGACCAGGGGGGGCCTAATCAGCCCCAGCATTTT